The 29 T cell receptor beta chains below were found in one sample sequenced in a study of shared clonotypes between healthy human individuals. The data were produced by immunoSEQ multiplex PCR, yet TCRdb's version contains in-frame clones alone and is incomplete. Seen here are 470,000 or so clones, over 70% observed once, and the top ten hold about 13%. Sequencing was carried out using PBMCs. These receptors originate from a woman between 35 and 50 years old in good health. Some clones in this sample may be carry-over from other donors' samples.

Comments on this clone: The same CDR3 arises from other DNA sequences in this sample as well. The chain couples TRBV27 to TRBJ2-7; 7 positions match TRBD2. Germline CDR1 and CDR2: MNHEY and SMNVEV (reference sequence). J lost 1 base, V lost 5 bases, and 8 bases had no gene match. This CDR3 region has 15 residues. DNA for the CDR3: TGTGCCAGCAGTCCTGGTCCTAGCGGTTCCTACGAGCAGTACTTC. Its translation: CASSPGPSGSYEQYF.

The V gene is TRBV10-1, the J gene TRBJ2-1; no clear D. The germline CDR1 and CDR2 sequences are WNHNN and SYGVQD (reference sequence). V was pared by 0 bases and J by 6 bases, with 9 bases between. The CDR3 consists of 14 residues. The CDR3 region has the DNA TGCGCCAGCAGTGAGTCGAATATAGGCAATGAGCAGTTCTTC. Its protein product is CASSESNIGNEQFF.

The chain couples TRBV28 to TRBJ2-1, with 8 bases aligning to TRBD2. CDR3 length: 16 residues. V lost 7 bases and J lost 7; bases outside the gene matches: 15. CDR1 is MDHEN, CDR2 SYDVKM, per germline. The chain's CDR3 is CASTSPPGLGLNEQFF. CDR3 DNA sequence: TGTGCCAGCACCTCACCCCCGGGACTAGGGCTTAATGAGCAGTTCTTC.

V usage is TRBV15 and J usage is TRBJ2-7, with 9 bases matching TRBD2. The CDR3 has 16 amino acids. Trimming cost V 0 bases and J 5 bases; bases outside gene matches: 8. CDR1 and CDR2 from the germline V gene are LNHNV and YYDKDF (reference sequence). CDR3 in DNA: TGTGCCACCAGCAGAGATCTAGGTAGCGGGAGCCACGAGCAGTACTTC. This codes for CATSRDLGSGSHEQYF.

In its sample, this clone was seen once. This is likely an artifact of a read error, given a far larger clone one base away. The chain combines TRBV11-2 with TRBJ1-4; 7 nucleotides line up with TRBD1. The trim removed 6 bases at V and 2 bases at J, leaving 3 bases unmatched. The CDR3 length is 14 residues. In germline, CDR1 is SGHAT, CDR2 FQNNGV. The CDR3 DNA is TGTGCCAGCAGATCAGGGGGGACTAATGAAAAACTGTTTTTT. Translated: CASRSGGTNEKLFF.

This sequence joins TRBV6-5 and TRBJ2-1, with 10 positions matching TRBD1. The CDR3 runs 14 residues. V trimming: 0 bases; J trimming: 7 bases; junction bases outside the gene matches: 0. Per the germline V gene, CDR1 is MNHEY and CDR2 is SVGAGI. CDR3: CASSYSGQGNEQFF. The CDR3 DNA reads TGTGCCAGCAGTTACTCGGGACAGGGGAATGAGCAGTTCTTC.

The chain is built from TRBV5-6 and TRBJ2-1; 9 bases match TRBD2. CDR3 length equals 15 residues. V gave up 2 bases and J gave up 10 bases; unmatched junction bases: 10. Per germline, CDR1 SGHDT and CDR2 YYEEEE. The CDR3 DNA reads as TGTGCCAGCAGCTTTTTGGGACTAGCAAAAGGGGAGCAGTTCTTC. Translating gives CASSFLGLAKGEQFF.

This clone was detected many times. The chain carries TRBV11-2 and TRBJ2-1; D may be TRBD2 (6 bases). Per the germline V gene, CDR1 is SGHAT and CDR2 is FQNNGV. Trimming left V 5 bases short and J 7 bases short, with 12 bases between. The CDR3 covers 13 residues. Here the CDR3 reads CASSRGYVNEQFF. In DNA form, the CDR3 reads TGTGCCAGCAGCCGGGGGTATGTGAATGAGCAGTTCTTC.

The gene calls are TRBV5-6 and TRBJ2-7, with 11 bases aligning to TRBD2. V lost 4 bases, J lost 7 bases, and 10 bases stayed unmatched. Germline CDR1 is SGHDT and CDR2 is YYEEEE. The CDR3 consists of 15 residues. The CDR3 loop is CASSAVAGGPGEQYF. For the CDR3, the DNA is TGTGCCAGCAGCGCGGTAGCGGGAGGGCCGGGGGAGCAGTACTTC.

This rearrangement joins TRBV2 to TRBJ2-3, with D uncertain. The CDR3 length is 15 residues. Germline CDR1 reads SNHLY; CDR2 reads FYNNEI. V lost 2 bases and J 3 bases, leaving 12 bases between the germline ends. CDR3 sequence reads: CASSEPFSPTDTQYF. Written as DNA, the CDR3 is TGTGCCAGCAGTGAACCGTTTTCTCCTACAGATACGCAGTATTTT. Supplemented by reference TRBV2 and TRBJ2-3, the full variable domain reads EPEVTQTPSHQVTQMGQEVILRCVPISNHLYFYWYRQILGQKVEFLVSFYNNEISEKSEIFDDQFSVERPDGSNFTLKIRSTKLEDSAMYFCASSEPFSPTDTQYFGPGTRLTVL.

This chain links TRBV2 with TRBJ1-3, with 8 positions matching TRBD1. Germline loops: CDR1 SNHLY, CDR2 FYNNEI. The CDR3 is 18 amino acids. V was clipped by 7 bases and J by 4 bases; unmatched bases: 18. The CDR3 spells CASTPWTGRTSSGNTIYF. The DNA for the CDR3 is TGTGCCAGCACCCCTTGGACAGGGAGGACGAGTTCCGGAAACACCATATATTTT.

V gene TRBV5-8 combines with J gene TRBJ2-5, with 11 bases matching TRBD1. The CDR3 sequence is 14 residues long. Germline assignment: CDR1 SGHTS and CDR2 YDEGEE. J was trimmed by 5 bases and V by 0 bases; bases with no gene match: 0. The CDR3 sequence is CASSLGTGGETQYF. CDR3 in DNA: TGTGCCAGCAGCTTGGGGACAGGGGGCGAGACCCAGTACTTC. The full variable domain, its missing parts supplied by reference TRBV5-8 and TRBJ2-5, is EAGVTQSPTHLIKTRGQQATLRCSPISGHTSVYWYQQALGLGLQFLLWYDEGEERNRGNFPPRFSGRQFPNYSSELNVNALELEDSALYLCASSLGTGGETQYFGPGTRLLVL.

The rearrangement links TRBV10-3 to TRBJ2-7, with 11 bases identical to TRBD2. This CDR3 region has 14 residues. Looked up from germline, CDR1 is ENHRY and CDR2 is SYGVKD. The V segment lost 3 bases and the J segment 2 bases; nucleotides outside the gene matches: 0. The CDR3 here is CAISDSGRAYEQYF. The CDR3 DNA reads TGTGCCATCAGTGATAGCGGGAGGGCCTACGAGCAGTACTTC.

The chain uses TRBV4-1 and TRBJ2-7; the match to TRBD2 covers 8 bases. There are 16 residues in the CDR3. V trimming: 0 bases; J trimming: 7 bases; junction bases outside the gene matches: 11. Per germline, CDR1 MGHRA and CDR2 YSYEKL. The CDR3 here is CASSQDGTRGTQEQYF. The CDR3 region has the DNA TGCGCCAGCAGCCAAGATGGGACTAGAGGCACCCAAGAGCAGTACTTC.

Points on this clone: A far larger clone differs by one base, so this is likely a read error. The CDR3 DNA sequence: TGTGCCAGCAGCATGACAGGGGTGGTGGAGGATACGCAGTATTTT. This translates into CASSMTGVVEDTQYF. This chain joins TRBV28 and TRBJ2-3; 8 bases agree with TRBD1. CDR1 MDHEN and CDR2 SYDVKM come from the germline V gene. V lost 6 bases, J lost 6 bases, and 11 bases stayed unmatched. This CDR3 region has 15 residues.

To note about this clone: Distinct nucleotide sequences in the sample also encode this CDR3. The CDR3 reads CAWSAGGGNQPQHF. CDR3 DNA: TGTGCCTGGAGCGCGGGGGGGGGCAATCAGCCCCAGCATTTT. The V gene is TRBV30, the J gene TRBJ1-5, with a weak D call TRBD1 (5 bases). CDR1 GTSNPN and CDR2 SVGIG come from the germline V gene (reference sequence). The CDR3 spans 14 residues. V was clipped by 3 bases and J by 2 bases, with 11 bases between them.

V is TRBV11-2 and J is TRBJ1-1; D unresolved. V lost 0 bases, J lost 6 bases, and 11 bases lay in between. The CDR3 contains 14 residues. Germline V lookup: CDR1 SGHAT, CDR2 FQNNGV. CDR3 in DNA: TGTGCCAGCAGCTTAGACCTGGGTCGGGCTGAAGCTTTCTTT. It codes for CASSLDLGRAEAFF.

The genes are TRBV6-6 and TRBJ1-5; 9 bases match TRBD1. V gave up 6 bases and J gave up 5 bases; unmatched junction bases: 11. CDR1 MNHNY and CDR2 SVGAGI come from the germline V gene (reference sequence). The CDR3 sequence is 16 residues long. The CDR3 here is CASRDHRGLRDQPQHF. The CDR3 DNA reads TGTGCCAGCAGGGACCACAGGGGGCTTCGCGATCAGCCCCAGCATTTT.

V gene TRBV28 combines with J gene TRBJ1-4; D gene ambiguous. The CDR3 runs to 19 residues. V shed 5 bases and J shed 0 bases, with 22 bases lying between them. CDR1 and CDR2 (germline): MDHEN, SYDVKM. CDR3 coding DNA: TGTGCCAGCAGTCGGCCCGGCCTTGGAACCCAACCAACTAATGAAAAACTGTTTTTT. Protein sequence: CASSRPGLGTQPTNEKLFF. The full variable domain, its missing parts supplied by reference TRBV28 and TRBJ1-4, is DVKVTQSSRYLVKRTGEKVFLECVQDMDHENMFWYRQDPGLGLRLIYFSYDVKMKEKGDIPEGYSVSREKKERFSLILESASTNQTSMYLCASSRPGLGTQPTNEKLFFGSGTQLSVL.

This clone was seen a single time. V is TRBV27 and J is TRBJ2-5, with a possible D match to TRBD1 (5 bases). Germline V gene data show CDR1 as MNHEY and CDR2 as SMNVEV (reference sequence). This CDR3 region has 14 residues. The ends were cut back, 2 bases at V and 3 bases at J, with 10 bases in the middle. Written as DNA, the CDR3 is TGTGCCAGCAGTTTAAGGTCCAGGGAAGAGACCCAGTACTTC. This gives the protein CASSLRSREETQYF.

This chain connects TRBV5-1 to TRBJ1-1; TRBD1 is a possible D gene (5 bases). This CDR3 contains 13 residues. CDR1 and CDR2 from the germline V gene are SGHRS and YFSETQ. Trimming cost V 5 bases and J 5 bases, with 13 bases left between them. The CDR3 sequence: CASRGSRETEAFF. The CDR3, as DNA: TGCGCCAGCAGGGGGAGCAGGGAAACTGAAGCTTTCTTT.

The chain carries TRBV2 and TRBJ2-2; tentatively, D is TRBD1 (7 bases). Trimming removed 0 bases from V and 6 bases from J, with 14 bases in between. CDR3 length equals 16 residues. The germline gives CDR1 SNHLY, CDR2 FYNNEI. The CDR3 is CASSEAGRGAAGELFF. The DNA for the CDR3 is TGTGCCAGCAGTGAAGCGGGCAGGGGGGCGGCCGGGGAGCTGTTTTTT.

In regard to this clone: It is likely a read error: a sequence one base away is far more abundant. The rearrangement links TRBV7-6 to TRBJ2-2, with D possibly TRBD1 on 6 matching bases. Germline lookup yields CDR1 SGHVS and CDR2 FNYEAQ. The CDR3 is made up of 13 amino acids. The V gene lost 11 bases and the J gene lost 9 bases, with 19 bases spanning the gap. The CDR3 nucleotides read TGTGCCTTACTCAGGACAGAGACCAGGGAGCTGTTTTTT. Translating it yields CALLRTETRELFF.

The chain is built from TRBV28 and TRBJ1-1; a weak D match, TRBD1 (5 bases). V shed 6 bases and J shed 3 bases, with 17 bases lying between them. This CDR3 contains 15 residues. Per germline, CDR1 MDHEN and CDR2 SYDVKM. CDR3 DNA sequence: TGTGCCAGCAGAGAAGGGCCGGCGGGGCACACTGAAGCTTTCTTT. Translated: CASREGPAGHTEAFF.

V gene TRBV10-1 combines with J gene TRBJ1-1; D remains ambiguous. This CDR3 is built from 10 residues. Germline values: CDR1 WNHNN, CDR2 SYGVQD (reference sequence). Trimming took 6 bases from V and 11 from J, leaving 10 bases between them. In DNA, the CDR3 is TGCGCCAGCAGAGTTAACGGGGCTTTCTTT. It is translated as CASRVNGAFF.

The chain is built from TRBV6-5 and TRBJ1-1; D is ambiguous. Trimming removed 5 bases at V and 5 bases at J, with 18 bases between. Germline V gives CDR1 MNHEY, CDR2 SVGAGI. This CDR3 comprises 15 residues. CDR3 amino acids: CASSSGGAEITEAFF. Here the CDR3 DNA reads TGTGCCAGCAGTAGCGGAGGAGCCGAGATTACTGAAGCTTTCTTT.

This clone was observed many times. The chain links TRBV5-1 to TRBJ2-7; D is ambiguous. Trimming pared 2 bases from V and 2 bases from J, leaving 8 bases between. The CDR3 sequence is 13 residues long. Per the germline V gene, CDR1 is SGHRS and CDR2 is YFSETQ. The CDR3 sequence: CASSFSSTYEQYF. In nucleotides, the CDR3 is TGCGCCAGCAGCTTTAGCTCGACCTACGAGCAGTACTTC.

To note about this clone: One base separates it from a far larger clone, so it is likely a read error. Other nucleotide sequences from this sample produce the same CDR3. V is TRBV29-1 and J is TRBJ1-2; the D is unclear. Trimming took off 0 bases at V and 2 bases at J, with 4 bases between the two ends. The germline CDR1 and CDR2 sequences are SQVTM and ANQGSEA. The CDR3 runs to 12 residues. The CDR3 is CSVEDHNYGYTF. The DNA for the CDR3 is TGCAGCGTTGAAGACCACAACTATGGCTACACCTTC.

The chain carries TRBV29-1 and TRBJ1-3, with 11 bases matching TRBD1. The CDR3 is 14 amino acids. The V gene end was trimmed by 7 bases and the J gene end by 1 base; junction bases not matched to a gene: 3. In germline, CDR1 is SQVTM, CDR2 ANQGSEA. The CDR3 is CSARDRGSGNTIYF. CDR3 in DNA: TGCAGCGCCCGGGACAGGGGGTCTGGAAACACCATATATTTT.